The rows below give T cell receptor beta chains drawn from one sample of a study of cytomegalovirus exposure and HLA in healthy donors. Sequencing used immunoSEQ multiplex PCR; TCRdb keeps in-frame clones, though not all of them. This table has roughly 150,000 clones, about 81% appearing once. Material for sequencing was PBMCs. These receptors all stem from a girl aged 2-9 years in good health and CMV-seropositive. Both conserved end residues are trimmed from each CDR3. Only part of the rows carry a size: once, few, many, or a class if the clone is expanded.

J gene: TRBJ1-2; V gene: TRBV27; clone size: .; CDR3 protein: ASSLGQGSGGYT
J gene: TRBJ2-1; V gene: TRBV14; clone size: .; CDR3 protein: ASSQLAIGYNEQF
J gene: TRBJ2-7; V gene: TRBV6-4; clone size: .; CDR3 protein: ASSPSSEGYEQY
J gene: TRBJ1-5; V gene: TRBV7-9; clone size: .; CDR3 protein: ASSLAFGPQH
J gene: TRBJ1-2; V gene: TRBV28; clone size: .; CDR3 protein: ASSTKGGQGRKGDYGYT
J gene: TRBJ2-5; V gene: TRBV11-2; clone size: .; CDR3 protein: ASSPRTPLQETQY
J gene: TRBJ1-5; V gene: TRBV30; clone size: .; CDR3 protein: AWRGGPDQPQH
J gene: TRBJ2-5; V gene: TRBV7-9; clone size: once; CDR3 protein: ASSNIQETQY
J gene: TRBJ2-1; V gene: TRBV28; clone size: .; CDR3 protein: ASSLGEGGEHNEQF
J gene: TRBJ2-6; V gene: TRBV28; clone size: .; CDR3 protein: ASRTGVFNVLT
J gene: TRBJ2-7; V gene: TRBV9; clone size: .; CDR3 protein: ASTNRDSSDEQY
J gene: TRBJ2-7; V gene: TRBV7-2; clone size: .; CDR3 protein: ASSWGGASGDEQY
J gene: TRBJ2-2; V gene: TRBV5-1; clone size: .; CDR3 protein: ASSLGLPRTPGELF
J gene: TRBJ2-7; V gene: TRBV5-5; clone size: .; CDR3 protein: ASSFFSGRSNEQY
J gene: TRBJ2-1; V gene: TRBV6-5; clone size: few; CDR3 protein: ASSYDPGTSHNEQF
J gene: TRBJ2-5; V gene: TRBV25-1; clone size: .; CDR3 protein: ASSPSGSLGETQY
J gene: TRBJ2-4; V gene: TRBV7-9; clone size: .; CDR3 protein: ASSLFTGKAKNIQY
J gene: TRBJ2-7; V gene: TRBV25-1; clone size: .; CDR3 protein: ASSEGAVGQY
J gene: TRBJ1-2; V gene: TRBV7-9; clone size: .; CDR3 protein: ASSSRDRGYGYT
J gene: TRBJ1-2; V gene: TRBV6-1; clone size: few; CDR3 protein: ASSADFHGYT
J gene: TRBJ2-7; V gene: TRBV6-1; clone size: .; CDR3 protein: ASSEQLAGGPGFEQY
J gene: TRBJ2-1; V gene: TRBV30; clone size: .; CDR3 protein: AWSVGLAGLNEQF
J gene: TRBJ1-1; V gene: TRBV4-2; clone size: .; CDR3 protein: ASSQESEVVTEAF
J gene: TRBJ1-4; V gene: TRBV30; clone size: .; CDR3 protein: AWETGTGTKLF
J gene: TRBJ2-3; V gene: TRBV30; clone size: .; CDR3 protein: ACLELNGDTQY
J gene: TRBJ2-7; V gene: TRBV4-2; clone size: .; CDR3 protein: ASSPSGSSYEQY
J gene: TRBJ2-3; V gene: TRBV5-4; clone size: .; CDR3 protein: ASSTEGFQTSTDTQY
J gene: TRBJ1-1; V gene: TRBV7-3; clone size: .; CDR3 protein: ASSVGGGSTEAF
J gene: TRBJ2-1; V gene: TRBV5-6; clone size: .; CDR3 protein: ASSLADNEQF
J gene: TRBJ2-2; V gene: TRBV7-3; clone size: .; CDR3 protein: ASSPQAGGGWTGELF
J gene: TRBJ1-5; V gene: TRBV4-1; clone size: once; CDR3 protein: ASSQGLNNQPQH
J gene: TRBJ1-1; V gene: TRBV19; clone size: once; CDR3 protein: ASSGDRGLESAEAF
J gene: TRBJ2-2; V gene: TRBV9; clone size: .; CDR3 protein: ASSDGLAGNTGELF
J gene: TRBJ2-2; V gene: TRBV10-2; clone size: .; CDR3 protein: ASGTGTSRSYTGELF
J gene: TRBJ2-1; V gene: TRBV9; clone size: once; CDR3 protein: ASSVAGRHNEQF
J gene: TRBJ2-3; V gene: TRBV28; clone size: .; CDR3 protein: ASSLSPTTSGLLGDTQY
J gene: TRBJ2-5; V gene: TRBV5-4; clone size: .; CDR3 protein: ASRFNRYQETQY
J gene: TRBJ2-1; V gene: TRBV18; clone size: .; CDR3 protein: ASSPFGTPPHEQF
J gene: TRBJ2-3; V gene: TRBV13; clone size: .; CDR3 protein: ASSSKSGTDTQY
J gene: TRBJ1-1; V gene: TRBV7-9; clone size: .; CDR3 protein: ASSLEAFRGVSNTEAF
J gene: TRBJ1-1; V gene: TRBV11-2; clone size: .; CDR3 protein: ASSSTGGPTEAF
J gene: TRBJ2-5; V gene: TRBV27; clone size: .; CDR3 protein: ASNKETQY
J gene: TRBJ2-7; V gene: TRBV7-6; clone size: .; CDR3 protein: ASSLATGARGYEQY
J gene: TRBJ1-1; V gene: TRBV4-1; clone size: .; CDR3 protein: ASSRYGTPGEAF
J gene: TRBJ1-3; V gene: TRBV30; clone size: .; CDR3 protein: AWRRGQGTSGNTIY
J gene: TRBJ1-5; V gene: TRBV15; clone size: .; CDR3 protein: ATYTGSNQPQH
J gene: TRBJ2-5; V gene: TRBV9; clone size: .; CDR3 protein: ASSGGGTSGSLETQY
J gene: TRBJ2-5; V gene: TRBV5-1; clone size: .; CDR3 protein: ASRSAGGGETQY
J gene: TRBJ2-2; V gene: TRBV30; clone size: few; CDR3 protein: AWSRVSNTGELF
J gene: TRBJ1-5; V gene: TRBV28; clone size: .; CDR3 protein: ASSLVRGKWKH
J gene: TRBJ2-7; V gene: TRBV5-4; clone size: .; CDR3 protein: ASSLSGVGYEQY
J gene: TRBJ2-5; V gene: TRBV11-1; clone size: .; CDR3 protein: ASSAGLAGPSGETQY
J gene: TRBJ2-7; V gene: TRBV19; clone size: .; CDR3 protein: ASSQTSGSGYEQY